The clone carrying this T cell receptor beta chain was counted only a few times. Its target is not known. This entry comes from a study of cytomegalovirus exposure and HLA in healthy donors. Study observations and caveats: The study recorded 160 or so TCR beta chains that were cytomegalovirus-associated.

Primers included in the PCR were 60 Vbeta and 13 Jbeta primers. The table came from immunoSEQ multiplex PCR; TCRdb's copy has only in-frame clones and leaves some out. The sample records about 98,000 clones, around three quarters being singletons. Germline CDR1 SGHRS, CDR2 YFSETQ. The CDR3 covers 14 residues. Between the trimmed V and J ends, which lost 4 bases and 6 bases, there was a span of 16 bases. The rearrangement links TRBV5-1 to TRBJ1-2, with D tentatively TRBD1 (5 bases). The sequencing input was PBMCs. This receptor was obtained from a man in his sixties in good health and CMV-seropositive. The CDR3, as DNA: TGCGCCAGCAGCATGACCCAGGGTATGAATGGCTACACCTTC. It yields the protein CASSMTQGMNGYTF.